This TCR beta chain is drawn from a study of T cells in Graves' hyperthyroidism and ophthalmopathy. Study-wide results and caveats: The model foresaw ophthalmopathy a median roughly 6.3 months prior to onset. A 13 V-J model separated ophthalmopathy from stable hyperthyroidism.

The table lists this clonotype with many counts. Its antigen is undetermined. Using RNA transcripts as the source, TCR beta CDR3 regions were amplified. When the TCR CDR3 underwent first-round RT-PCR, the HTBI primer set was used. TCRdb fed the multiplex PCR reads into MiXCR, producing one record per CDR3 protein. The table includes fewer than 750,000 distinct CDR3 sequences, approximately 15% detected once. V shed 1 base, J shed 7 bases, and the junction held 15 bases outside the gene matches. Germline CDR1 is DFQATT and CDR2 is SNEGSKA (reference sequence). This CDR3 comprises 17 residues. Disease duration was under 3 months in the ophthalmopathy patients, who also had a Clinical Activity Score of at least 3 and a NOSPECS grade of at least 4. Exclusion of patients followed from uncontrolled infection, other autoimmune disease, pregnancy or lactation.

This chain links TRBV20-1 with TRBJ2-5; 10 nucleotides line up with TRBD2. The sequencing input was blood. The sequence was collected from a woman between 50 and 59 years old with Graves' ophthalmopathy. In DNA, the CDR3 is TGCAGTGCTAGAGGAAGGCTAGCGGGAGACCCAGGGGGGACCCAGTACTTC. This encodes CSARGRLAGDPGGTQYF.